The rows below give T cell receptor beta chains drawn from one sample of a study of T cell responses to AZD1222 COVID-19 vaccine. The assay was immunoSEQ multiplex PCR, and TCRdb's table has in-frame clones only and misses some. This sample carries some 100,000 clones, 70% to 90% of them seen once, and the ten largest clones take 10% to 13%. The sample was peripheral blood, taken 28 days after the second AZD1222 dose. The receptors here all came from an adult who received the AZD1222 COVID-19 vaccine. Each CDR3 is given with its conserved first and last residue. D genes are given only for firm matches. Clone size is not always given. Where it is, it says once, few, many or a class for expanded clones.

j_gene: TRBJ1-3; v_gene: TRBV19; d_gene: .; abundance: .; CDR3nt: TGTGCCAGTAGTATAGGGGAGGCTGGAAACACCATATATTTT; CDR3aa: CASSIGEAGNTIYF
j_gene: TRBJ2-7; v_gene: TRBV5-6; d_gene: .; abundance: .; CDR3nt: TGTGCCAGCAGCTTGTCTTCCAGGGTCGACGAGCAGTACTTC; CDR3aa: CASSLSSRVDEQYF
j_gene: TRBJ2-7; v_gene: TRBV6-1; d_gene: .; abundance: .; CDR3nt: TGTGCCAGCAGTGTGAGAACAGGGACCTACGCTCCCTACGAGCAGTACTTC; CDR3aa: CASSVRTGTYAPYEQYF
j_gene: TRBJ2-7; v_gene: TRBV6-5; d_gene: .; abundance: .; CDR3nt: TGTGCCAGCAGTTACTCGAGAGGGAGCGGCGAGCAGTACTTC; CDR3aa: CASSYSRGSGEQYF
j_gene: TRBJ2-4; v_gene: TRBV5-1; d_gene: .; abundance: .; CDR3nt: TGCGCCAGCAGCCGAGGGATTGGACTAAGCGCCGAGGAAAACATTCAGTACTTC; CDR3aa: CASSRGIGLSAEENIQYF
j_gene: TRBJ1-2; v_gene: TRBV7-2; d_gene: TRBD1; abundance: .; CDR3nt: TGTGCCAGCAGCTTAATTTGGGACAGCGGCCCTGGCTACACCTTC; CDR3aa: CASSLIWDSGPGYTF
j_gene: TRBJ2-7; v_gene: TRBV11-1; d_gene: .; abundance: .; CDR3nt: TGTGCCAGCAGCACGATAAGGACAGCTCACTACGAGCAGTACTTC; CDR3aa: CASSTIRTAHYEQYF
j_gene: TRBJ1-2; v_gene: TRBV27; d_gene: TRBD1; abundance: .; CDR3nt: TGTGCCAGCAGAGGGACAGGGGGGCCCTATGGCTACACCTTC; CDR3aa: CASRGTGGPYGYTF
j_gene: TRBJ2-7; v_gene: TRBV7-2; d_gene: .; abundance: .; CDR3nt: TGTGCCAGCAGCTTAGCACGTCTCAACGAGCAGTACTTC; CDR3aa: CASSLARLNEQYF
j_gene: TRBJ2-3; v_gene: TRBV7-3; d_gene: .; abundance: .; CDR3nt: TGTGCCAGCAGCTTAACTCTGGGGGGCACAGATACGCAGTATTTT; CDR3aa: CASSLTLGGTDTQYF
j_gene: TRBJ2-7; v_gene: TRBV30; d_gene: .; abundance: once; CDR3nt: TGTGCCTGGAGAAGAGGCAGGGTGAGCTCCTACGAGCAGTACTTC; CDR3aa: CAWRRGRVSSYEQYF
j_gene: TRBJ2-3; v_gene: TRBV7-9; d_gene: .; abundance: .; CDR3nt: TGTGCCAGCAGCTTAGCGCGGGCGAACACTAAAAGCACAGATACGCAGTATTTT; CDR3aa: CASSLARANTKSTDTQYF
j_gene: TRBJ1-3; v_gene: TRBV9; d_gene: .; abundance: few; CDR3nt: TGTGCCAGCAGCGTAGGTGGGACAACGTCAACCATATATTTT; CDR3aa: CASSVGGTTSTIYF
j_gene: TRBJ1-2; v_gene: TRBV9; d_gene: TRBD1; abundance: .; CDR3nt: TGTGCCAGCAGCGTCGGGACAGGGGGCGGATATGGCTACACCTTC; CDR3aa: CASSVGTGGGYGYTF
j_gene: TRBJ1-3; v_gene: TRBV3-1/TRBV3-2; d_gene: .; abundance: .; CDR3nt: TGTGCCAGCAGCCAAGGGTCGGCGGGCTCTGGAAACACCATATATTTT; CDR3aa: CASSQGSAGSGNTIYF
j_gene: TRBJ2-1; v_gene: TRBV28; d_gene: .; abundance: .; CDR3nt: TGTGCCAGCAGTACCCCGACCACGATGGGGCAGTTCTTC; CDR3aa: CASSTPTTMGQFF
j_gene: TRBJ2-7; v_gene: TRBV7-2; d_gene: .; abundance: .; CDR3nt: TGTGCCAGCAGTTCTAGGAACGAGCAGTACTTC; CDR3aa: CASSSRNEQYF
j_gene: TRBJ1-1; v_gene: TRBV2; d_gene: .; abundance: .; CDR3nt: TGTGCCAGCAGTGGGGATGGGGGGATGAACACTGAAGCTTTCTTT; CDR3aa: CASSGDGGMNTEAFF
j_gene: TRBJ2-7; v_gene: TRBV6-5; d_gene: .; abundance: .; CDR3nt: TGTGCCAGCGTGGGGGGTTACGAGCAGTACTTC; CDR3aa: CASVGGYEQYF
j_gene: TRBJ1-2; v_gene: TRBV4-1; d_gene: TRBD1; abundance: once; CDR3nt: TGCGCCAGCAGCATTCGAACAGGGGGCGCGGACTATGGCTACACCTTC; CDR3aa: CASSIRTGGADYGYTF
j_gene: TRBJ1-1; v_gene: TRBV12-3/TRBV12-4; d_gene: .; abundance: .; CDR3nt: TGTGCCAGCAGTTTATCTGAAGCTTTCTTT; CDR3aa: CASSLSEAFF
j_gene: TRBJ2-7; v_gene: TRBV28; d_gene: TRBD2; abundance: .; CDR3nt: TGTGCCAGCCAAGCGGGAGGGCCGTACGAGCAGTACTTC; CDR3aa: CASQAGGPYEQYF
j_gene: TRBJ2-1; v_gene: TRBV14; d_gene: TRBD2; abundance: once; CDR3nt: TGTGCCAGCAGCCAAAGCGGGGGGTACTACAATGAGCAGTTCTTC; CDR3aa: CASSQSGGYYNEQFF
j_gene: TRBJ2-3; v_gene: TRBV14; d_gene: .; abundance: .; CDR3nt: TGTGCCAGCAGCCAAGATGCCTACGGCGATACGCAGTATTTT; CDR3aa: CASSQDAYGDTQYF
j_gene: TRBJ1-5; v_gene: TRBV2; d_gene: .; abundance: few; CDR3nt: TGTGCCAGCAGACCCTCTCCTGGTAGCAATCAGCCCCAGCATTTT; CDR3aa: CASRPSPGSNQPQHF
j_gene: TRBJ2-7; v_gene: TRBV2; d_gene: TRBD1; abundance: .; CDR3nt: TGTGCCAGCAGCGGGAGTCCGGGACAGGGAACCTACGAGCAGTACTTC; CDR3aa: CASSGSPGQGTYEQYF
j_gene: TRBJ2-3; v_gene: TRBV5-1; d_gene: TRBD2; abundance: .; CDR3nt: TGCGCCAGCAGCACCATTGGGAGCGGGAGTAGAGATACGCAGTATTTT; CDR3aa: CASSTIGSGSRDTQYF
j_gene: TRBJ1-1; v_gene: TRBV5-1; d_gene: .; abundance: .; CDR3nt: TGCGCCAGCAGCTTGGTCAGGGCCACTGAAGCTTTCTTT; CDR3aa: CASSLVRATEAFF
j_gene: TRBJ1-5; v_gene: TRBV28; d_gene: TRBD1; abundance: .; CDR3nt: TGTGCCAGCTCAAGACAGGGGTATCAGCCCCAGCATTTT; CDR3aa: CASSRQGYQPQHF
j_gene: TRBJ2-5; v_gene: TRBV18; d_gene: TRBD2; abundance: .; CDR3nt: TGTGCCAGCTCACCACTTAGCGGGGGGACCCAAGAGACCCAGTACTTC; CDR3aa: CASSPLSGGTQETQYF
j_gene: TRBJ1-1; v_gene: TRBV7-9; d_gene: TRBD1; abundance: once; CDR3nt: TGTGCCAGCAGCCGTGGGACAGGATCCACTGAAGCTTTCTTT; CDR3aa: CASSRGTGSTEAFF
j_gene: TRBJ2-2; v_gene: TRBV5-4; d_gene: .; abundance: .; CDR3nt: TGTGCCAGCAGGCCCCTTGGGCCCTCGAACACCGGGGAGCTGTTTTTT; CDR3aa: CASRPLGPSNTGELFF
j_gene: TRBJ1-1; v_gene: TRBV19; d_gene: .; abundance: .; CDR3nt: TGTGCCAGTAGTAGCGGACTCAGCGAAGCTTTCTTT; CDR3aa: CASSSGLSEAFF
j_gene: TRBJ2-5; v_gene: TRBV29-1; d_gene: .; abundance: .; CDR3nt: TGCAGCGTTGGAGGGGGAGGGGAGACCCAGTACTTC; CDR3aa: CSVGGGGETQYF
j_gene: TRBJ2-6; v_gene: TRBV3-1/TRBV3-2; d_gene: .; abundance: .; CDR3nt: TGTGCCAGCAGCCAAGACTACGCCAGGGCACGCTCTGGGGCCAACGTCCTGACTTTC; CDR3aa: CASSQDYARARSGANVLTF
j_gene: TRBJ1-1; v_gene: TRBV6-5; d_gene: .; abundance: once; CDR3nt: TGTGCCAGCGGCCCTAACAGGATGAACACTGAAGCTTTCTTT; CDR3aa: CASGPNRMNTEAFF
j_gene: TRBJ1-6; v_gene: TRBV5-1; d_gene: .; abundance: .; CDR3nt: TGCGCCAGCAGCTTGTCGAAGGGAAGGAATAATTCACCCCTCCACTTT; CDR3aa: CASSLSKGRNNSPLHF
j_gene: TRBJ2-7; v_gene: TRBV7-2; d_gene: .; abundance: .; CDR3nt: TGTGCCAGCAGCCTCTCAGGGGGGGCGGGCTCCTACGAGCAGTACTTC; CDR3aa: CASSLSGGAGSYEQYF
j_gene: TRBJ1-2; v_gene: TRBV5-1; d_gene: .; abundance: .; CDR3nt: TGCGCCAGCAGCTTGTCTGGGGGCAACCCTTATGGCTACACCTTC; CDR3aa: CASSLSGGNPYGYTF
j_gene: TRBJ1-6; v_gene: TRBV7-2; d_gene: TRBD1; abundance: .; CDR3nt: TGTGCCAGCAGCCAGGACAGGGCGAGAAATTCACCCCTCCACTTT; CDR3aa: CASSQDRARNSPLHF
j_gene: TRBJ2-2; v_gene: TRBV9; d_gene: TRBD1; abundance: .; CDR3nt: TGTGCCAGCAGCGTACCCGATGGGACAGGGAACACCGGGGAGCTGTTTTTT; CDR3aa: CASSVPDGTGNTGELFF
j_gene: TRBJ1-2; v_gene: TRBV19; d_gene: .; abundance: .; CDR3nt: TGTGCCAGTAGTTCTCAGGAGAGCTATGGCTACACCTTC; CDR3aa: CASSSQESYGYTF
j_gene: TRBJ1-2; v_gene: TRBV30; d_gene: TRBD1; abundance: .; CDR3nt: TGTGCCTGGAGCCGAACCCACCGGGACAGGGCAGGCTACACCTTC; CDR3aa: CAWSRTHRDRAGYTF
j_gene: TRBJ1-1; v_gene: TRBV28; d_gene: .; abundance: .; CDR3nt: TGTGCCAGCAGTTTCGGGGGGGGATACACTGAAGCTTTCTTT; CDR3aa: CASSFGGGYTEAFF
j_gene: TRBJ2-1; v_gene: TRBV15; d_gene: .; abundance: .; CDR3nt: TGTGCCACCAGCAGAGATCAGAATACTTACAATGAGCAGTTCTTC; CDR3aa: CATSRDQNTYNEQFF
j_gene: TRBJ1-3; v_gene: TRBV6-5; d_gene: .; abundance: .; CDR3nt: TGTGCCAGCAGCCAGACACTTTCTGGAAACACCATATATTTT; CDR3aa: CASSQTLSGNTIYF
j_gene: TRBJ1-1; v_gene: TRBV7-9; d_gene: .; abundance: .; CDR3nt: TGTGCCAGCAGACCGCCGAACACTGAAGCTTTCTTT; CDR3aa: CASRPPNTEAFF
j_gene: TRBJ2-4; v_gene: TRBV28; d_gene: TRBD2; abundance: .; CDR3nt: TGTGCCAGCAGTTCCCCGAGTTGGGGGGGGAAAAACATTCAGTACTTC; CDR3aa: CASSSPSWGGKNIQYF
j_gene: TRBJ2-2; v_gene: TRBV7-2; d_gene: .; abundance: .; CDR3nt: TGTGCCAGCAGCTTGGCTCTAACTAACACCGGGGAGCTGTTTTTT; CDR3aa: CASSLALTNTGELFF
j_gene: TRBJ2-5; v_gene: TRBV4-1; d_gene: .; abundance: .; CDR3nt: TGCGCCAGCAGCCAAGCCCTGATTAACTCTCCAGAGACCCAGTACTTC; CDR3aa: CASSQALINSPETQYF
j_gene: TRBJ2-1; v_gene: TRBV13; d_gene: .; abundance: .; CDR3nt: TGTGCCAGCAGCTTAGGTGGGAATGAGCAGTTCTTC; CDR3aa: CASSLGGNEQFF
j_gene: TRBJ1-6; v_gene: TRBV3-1/TRBV3-2; d_gene: .; abundance: .; CDR3nt: TGTGCCAGCAGCCAAGGGGGATATAATTCACCCCTCCACTTT; CDR3aa: CASSQGGYNSPLHF
j_gene: TRBJ1-2; v_gene: TRBV5-6; d_gene: TRBD1; abundance: .; CDR3nt: TGTGCCAGCAGCGACAGGGTCGGGCCGTCGCACTATGGCTACACCTTC; CDR3aa: CASSDRVGPSHYGYTF
j_gene: TRBJ1-2; v_gene: TRBV5-1; d_gene: .; abundance: .; CDR3nt: TGCGCCAGCAGCTTTGATGGGTCGGGCTACACCTTC; CDR3aa: CASSFDGSGYTF